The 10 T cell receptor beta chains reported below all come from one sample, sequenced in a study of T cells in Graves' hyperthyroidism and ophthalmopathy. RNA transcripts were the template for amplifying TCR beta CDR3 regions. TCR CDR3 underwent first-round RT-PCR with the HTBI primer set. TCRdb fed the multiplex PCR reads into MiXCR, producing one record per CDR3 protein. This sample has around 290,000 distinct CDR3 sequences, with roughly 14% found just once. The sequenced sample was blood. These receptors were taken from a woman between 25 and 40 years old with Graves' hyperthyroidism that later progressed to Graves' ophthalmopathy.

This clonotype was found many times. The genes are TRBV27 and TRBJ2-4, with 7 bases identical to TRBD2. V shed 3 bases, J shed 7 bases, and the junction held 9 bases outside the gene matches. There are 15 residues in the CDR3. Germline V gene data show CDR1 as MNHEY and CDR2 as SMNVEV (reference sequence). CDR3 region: CASSFEAGVRNIQYF. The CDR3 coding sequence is TGTGCCAGCAGTTTTGAGGCGGGAGTCAGGAACATTCAGTACTTC.

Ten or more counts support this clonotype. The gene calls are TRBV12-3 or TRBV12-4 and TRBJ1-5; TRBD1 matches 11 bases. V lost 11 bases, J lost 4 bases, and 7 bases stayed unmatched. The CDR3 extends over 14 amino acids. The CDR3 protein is CAAGQGASNQPQHF. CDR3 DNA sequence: TGTGCCGCTGGACAGGGGGCGAGTAATCAGCCCCAGCATTTT.

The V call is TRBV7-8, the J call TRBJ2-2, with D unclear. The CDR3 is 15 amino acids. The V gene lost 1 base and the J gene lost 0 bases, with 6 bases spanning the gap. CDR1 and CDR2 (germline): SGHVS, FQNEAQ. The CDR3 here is CASSLEPTNTGELFF. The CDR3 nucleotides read TGTGCCAGCAGCTTAGAACCAACGAACACCGGGGAGCTGTTTTTT.

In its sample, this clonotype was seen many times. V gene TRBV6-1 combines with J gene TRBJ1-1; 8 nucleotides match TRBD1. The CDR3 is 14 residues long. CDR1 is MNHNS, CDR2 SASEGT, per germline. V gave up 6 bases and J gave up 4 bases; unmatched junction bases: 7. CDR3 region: CASRDRDGSTEAFF. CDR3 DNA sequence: TGTGCCAGCAGGGACAGGGATGGCAGCACTGAAGCTTTCTTT.

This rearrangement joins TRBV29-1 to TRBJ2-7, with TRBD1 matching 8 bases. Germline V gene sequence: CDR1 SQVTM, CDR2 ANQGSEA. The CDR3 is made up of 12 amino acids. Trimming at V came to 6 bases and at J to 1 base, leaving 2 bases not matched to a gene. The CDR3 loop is CSVGQGSYEQYF. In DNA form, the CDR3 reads TGCAGCGTCGGACAGGGTTCCTACGAGCAGTACTTC.

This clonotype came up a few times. The CDR3 coding sequence is TGTGCCAGCAGTTTTAGGGCCTCCGGCTACGAGCAGTACTTC. It specifies CASSFRASGYEQYF. The rearrangement joins TRBV27 to TRBJ2-7; D unresolved. The length of the CDR3 is 14 residues. From germline, CDR1 is MNHEY and CDR2 SMNVEV (reference sequence). V was pared by 3 bases and J by 3 bases, with 12 bases between.

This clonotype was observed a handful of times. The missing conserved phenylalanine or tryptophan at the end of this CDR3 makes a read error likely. As DNA, the CDR3 is TGTGCCAGTAGACAACAGAGCTCCTACAATGAGCAGTTCCTC. Encoded protein: CASRQQSSYNEQFL. The genes are TRBV19 and TRBJ2-1; D is undetermined. Germline CDR1 and CDR2: LNHDA and SQIVND (reference sequence). This CDR3 comprises 14 residues. V lost 6 bases and J 0 bases, leaving 9 bases between the germline ends.

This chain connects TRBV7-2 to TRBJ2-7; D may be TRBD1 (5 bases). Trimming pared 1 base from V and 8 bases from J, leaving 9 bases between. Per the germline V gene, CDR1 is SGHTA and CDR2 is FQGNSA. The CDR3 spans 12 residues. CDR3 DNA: TGTGCCAGCAGCTTAGACCGGACAAAGCAGTACTTC. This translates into CASSLDRTKQYF.

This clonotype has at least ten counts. CDR3 protein: CASSPGRPGEQYF. Here the CDR3 DNA reads TGTGCCAGCAGCCCGGGGCGCCCGGGGGAGCAGTACTTC. The chain combines TRBV3-1 with TRBJ2-7; D is tentatively TRBD1 or TRBD2 (5 bases each). Looked up from germline, CDR1 is LGHDT and CDR2 is YNNKEL (reference sequence). This CDR3 region has 13 residues. The V gene lost 4 bases and the J gene lost 7 bases, with 14 bases spanning the gap.

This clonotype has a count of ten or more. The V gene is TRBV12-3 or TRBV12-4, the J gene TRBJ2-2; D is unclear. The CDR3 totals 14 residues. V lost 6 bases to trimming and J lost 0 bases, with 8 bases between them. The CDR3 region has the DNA TGTGCCAGCAGCCTGAACGCGAACACCGGGGAGCTGTTTTTT. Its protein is CASSLNANTGELFF.